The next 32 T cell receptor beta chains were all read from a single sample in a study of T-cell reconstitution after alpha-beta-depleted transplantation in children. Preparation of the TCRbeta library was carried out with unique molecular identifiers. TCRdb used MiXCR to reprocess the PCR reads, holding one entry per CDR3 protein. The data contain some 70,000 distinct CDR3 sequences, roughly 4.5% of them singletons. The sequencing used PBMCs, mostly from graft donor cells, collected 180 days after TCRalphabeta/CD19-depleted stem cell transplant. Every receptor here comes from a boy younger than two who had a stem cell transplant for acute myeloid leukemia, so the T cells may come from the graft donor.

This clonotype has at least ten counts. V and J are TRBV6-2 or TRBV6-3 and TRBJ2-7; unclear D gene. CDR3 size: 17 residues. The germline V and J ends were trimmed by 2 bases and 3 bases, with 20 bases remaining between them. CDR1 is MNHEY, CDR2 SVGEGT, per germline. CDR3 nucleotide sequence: TGTGCCAGCAGTTACCTAAGAAGAGAACGAACCCTCTACGAGCAGTACTTC. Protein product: CASSYLRRERTLYEQYF.

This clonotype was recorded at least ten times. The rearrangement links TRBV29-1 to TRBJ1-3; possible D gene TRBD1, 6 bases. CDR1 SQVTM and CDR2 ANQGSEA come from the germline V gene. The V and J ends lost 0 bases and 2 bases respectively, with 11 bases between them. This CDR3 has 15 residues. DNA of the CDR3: TGCAGCGTTGAAGATCTGGGGGGCCCTGGAAACACCATATATTTT. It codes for CSVEDLGGPGNTIYF.

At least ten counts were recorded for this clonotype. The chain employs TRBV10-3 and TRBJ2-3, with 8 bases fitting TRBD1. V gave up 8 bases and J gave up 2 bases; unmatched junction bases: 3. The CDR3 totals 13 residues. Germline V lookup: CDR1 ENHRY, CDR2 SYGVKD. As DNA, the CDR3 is TGTGCCATCGGTCAGGGGGCCACAGATACGCAGTATTTT. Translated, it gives CAIGQGATDTQYF.

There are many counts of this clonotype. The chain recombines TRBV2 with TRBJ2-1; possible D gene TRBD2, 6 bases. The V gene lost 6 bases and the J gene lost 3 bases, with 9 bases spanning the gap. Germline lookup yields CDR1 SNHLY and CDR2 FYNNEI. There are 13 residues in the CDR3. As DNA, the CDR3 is TGTGCCAGCAGGCAGGGAGGCTACAATGAGCAGTTCTTC. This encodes CASRQGGYNEQFF.

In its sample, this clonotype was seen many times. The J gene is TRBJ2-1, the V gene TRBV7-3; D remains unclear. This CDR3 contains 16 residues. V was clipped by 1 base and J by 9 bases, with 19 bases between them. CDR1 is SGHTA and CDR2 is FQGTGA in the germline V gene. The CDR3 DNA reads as TGTGCCAGCAGCTTAAAGTTTCGGCCCAACAAGGGTGAGCAGTTCTTC. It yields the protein CASSLKFRPNKGEQFF. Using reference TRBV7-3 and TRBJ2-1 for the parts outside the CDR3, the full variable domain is GAGVSQTPSNKVTEKGKYVELRCDPISGHTALYWYRQSLGQGPEFLIYFQGTGAADDSGLPNDRFFAVRPEGSVSTLKIQRTERGDSAVYLCASSLKFRPNKGEQFFGPGTRLTVL.

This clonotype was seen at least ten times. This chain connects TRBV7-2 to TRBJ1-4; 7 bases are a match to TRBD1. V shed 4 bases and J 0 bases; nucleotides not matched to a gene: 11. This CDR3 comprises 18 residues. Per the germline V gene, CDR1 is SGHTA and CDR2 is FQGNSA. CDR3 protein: CASSSGQARAATNEKLFF. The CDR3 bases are TGTGCCAGCAGCTCCGGACAGGCGAGGGCTGCAACTAATGAAAAACTGTTTTTT.

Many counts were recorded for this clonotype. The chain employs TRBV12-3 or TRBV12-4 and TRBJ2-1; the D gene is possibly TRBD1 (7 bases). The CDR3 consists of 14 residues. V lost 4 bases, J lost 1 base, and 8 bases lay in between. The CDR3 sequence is CASSSGGSYNEQFF. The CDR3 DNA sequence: TGTGCCAGCAGTTCAGGGGGGTCCTACAATGAGCAGTTCTTC.

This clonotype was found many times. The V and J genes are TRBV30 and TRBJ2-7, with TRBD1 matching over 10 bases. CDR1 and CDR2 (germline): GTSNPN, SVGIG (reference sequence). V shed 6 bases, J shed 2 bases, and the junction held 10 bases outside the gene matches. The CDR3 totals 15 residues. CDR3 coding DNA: TGTGCCTGTGATGGGGGGACAGGGGCGACCTACGAGCAGTACTTC. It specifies CACDGGTGATYEQYF.

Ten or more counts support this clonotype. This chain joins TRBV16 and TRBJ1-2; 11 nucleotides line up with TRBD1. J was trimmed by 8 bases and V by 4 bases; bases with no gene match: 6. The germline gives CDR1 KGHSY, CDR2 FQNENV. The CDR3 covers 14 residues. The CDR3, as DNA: TGTGCCAGCAGCCGGACAGGGGGCGCAGGGGGCTACACCTTC. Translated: CASSRTGGAGGYTF.

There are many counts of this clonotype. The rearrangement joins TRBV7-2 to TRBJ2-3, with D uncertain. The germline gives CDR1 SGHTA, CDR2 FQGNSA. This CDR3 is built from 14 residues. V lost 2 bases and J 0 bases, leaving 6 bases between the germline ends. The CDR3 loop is CASSLKASTDTQYF. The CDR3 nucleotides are TGTGCCAGCAGCTTAAAAGCGAGCACAGATACGCAGTATTTT. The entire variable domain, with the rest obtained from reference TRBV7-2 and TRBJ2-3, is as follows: GAGVSQSPSNKVTEKGKDVELRCDPISGHTALYWYRQSLGQGLEFLIYFQGNSAPDKSGLPSDRFSAERTGGSVSTLTIQRTQQEDSAVYLCASSLKASTDTQYFGPGTRLTVL.

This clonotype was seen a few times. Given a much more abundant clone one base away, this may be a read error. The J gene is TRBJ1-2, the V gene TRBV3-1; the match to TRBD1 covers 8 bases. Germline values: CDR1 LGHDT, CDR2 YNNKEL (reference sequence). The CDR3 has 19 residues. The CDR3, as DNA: TGTGCCACCAGCCAAGACCCAAGACAGGGGACTCGAGCTAACTATGGCTACACCTTC. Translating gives CATSQDPRQGTRANYGYTF.

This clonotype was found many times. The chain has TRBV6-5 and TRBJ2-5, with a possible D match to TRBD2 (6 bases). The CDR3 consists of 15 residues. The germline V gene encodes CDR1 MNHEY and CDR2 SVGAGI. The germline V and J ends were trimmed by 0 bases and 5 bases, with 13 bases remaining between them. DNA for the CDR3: TGTGCCAGCAGTTACTCGAGCAGGGCGGGGGAGACCCAGTACTTC. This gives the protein CASSYSSRAGETQYF.

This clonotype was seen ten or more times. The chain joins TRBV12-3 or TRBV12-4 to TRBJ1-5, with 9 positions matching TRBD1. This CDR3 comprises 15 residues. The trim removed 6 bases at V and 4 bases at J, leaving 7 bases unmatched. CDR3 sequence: CASSRGQGRNQPQHF. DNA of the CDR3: TGTGCCAGCAGCCGGGGACAGGGTAGAAATCAGCCCCAGCATTTT.

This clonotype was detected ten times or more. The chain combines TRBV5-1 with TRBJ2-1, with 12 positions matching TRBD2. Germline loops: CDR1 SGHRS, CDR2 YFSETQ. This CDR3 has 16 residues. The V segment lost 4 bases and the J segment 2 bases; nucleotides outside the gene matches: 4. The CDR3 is CASSLSSGGAYNEQFF. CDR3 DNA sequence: TGCGCCAGCAGCCTATCTAGCGGGGGGGCCTACAATGAGCAGTTCTTC.

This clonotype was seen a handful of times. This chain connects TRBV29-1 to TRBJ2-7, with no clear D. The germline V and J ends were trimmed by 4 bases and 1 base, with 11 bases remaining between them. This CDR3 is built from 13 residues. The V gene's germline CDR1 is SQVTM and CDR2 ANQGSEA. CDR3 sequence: CSVGSRFSYEQYF. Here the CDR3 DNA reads TGCAGCGTTGGTTCCAGATTTTCCTACGAGCAGTACTTC.

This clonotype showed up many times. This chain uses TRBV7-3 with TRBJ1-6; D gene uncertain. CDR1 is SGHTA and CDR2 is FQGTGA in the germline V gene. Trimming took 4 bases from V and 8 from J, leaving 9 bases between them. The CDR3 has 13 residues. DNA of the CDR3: TGTGCCAGCAGCTCCATCAAGGATTCACCCCTCCACTTT. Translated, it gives CASSSIKDSPLHF.

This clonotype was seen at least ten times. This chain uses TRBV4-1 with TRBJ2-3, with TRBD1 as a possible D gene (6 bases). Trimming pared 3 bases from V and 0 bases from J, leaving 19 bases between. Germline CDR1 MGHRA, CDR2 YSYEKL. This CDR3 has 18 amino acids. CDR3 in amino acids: CASSQLSPGQLSTDTQYF. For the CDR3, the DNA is TGCGCCAGCAGCCAGCTTTCGCCGGGACAACTTAGCACAGATACGCAGTATTTT.

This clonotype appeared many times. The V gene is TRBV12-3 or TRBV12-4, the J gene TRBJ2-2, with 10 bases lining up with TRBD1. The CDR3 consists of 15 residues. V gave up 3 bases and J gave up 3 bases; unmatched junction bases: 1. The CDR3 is CASSLGTGDTGELFF. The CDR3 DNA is TGTGCCAGCAGTTTGGGGACAGGGGACACCGGGGAGCTGTTTTTT.

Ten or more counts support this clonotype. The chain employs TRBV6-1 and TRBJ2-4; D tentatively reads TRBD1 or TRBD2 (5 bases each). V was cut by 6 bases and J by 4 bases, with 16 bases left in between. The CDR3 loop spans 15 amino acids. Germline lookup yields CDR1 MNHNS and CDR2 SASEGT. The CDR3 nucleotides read TGTGCCAGCAGGCCCTCGGGGACGGTGAAAAACATTCAGTACTTC. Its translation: CASRPSGTVKNIQYF.

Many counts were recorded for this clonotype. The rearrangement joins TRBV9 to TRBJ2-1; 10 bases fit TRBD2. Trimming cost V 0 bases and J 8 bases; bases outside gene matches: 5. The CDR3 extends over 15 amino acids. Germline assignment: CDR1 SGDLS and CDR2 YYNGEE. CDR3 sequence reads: CASSVGLAGEDEQFF. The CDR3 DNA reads TGTGCCAGCAGCGTAGGGCTAGCGGGGGAGGATGAGCAGTTCTTC.

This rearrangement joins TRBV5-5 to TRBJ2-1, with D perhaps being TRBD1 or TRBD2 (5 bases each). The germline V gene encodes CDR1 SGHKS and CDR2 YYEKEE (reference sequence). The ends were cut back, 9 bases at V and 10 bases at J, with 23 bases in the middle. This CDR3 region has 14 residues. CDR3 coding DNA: TGTGCCATGAGCCTAGGGGACCTCCGAAACGAGCAGTTCTTC. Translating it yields CAMSLGDLRNEQFF.

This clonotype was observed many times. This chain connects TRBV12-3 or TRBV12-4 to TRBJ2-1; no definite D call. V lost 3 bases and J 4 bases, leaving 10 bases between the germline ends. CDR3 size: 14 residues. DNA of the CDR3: TGTGCCAGCAGTTTTCACGGAAGTTACAATGAGCAGTTCTTC. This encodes CASSFHGSYNEQFF.

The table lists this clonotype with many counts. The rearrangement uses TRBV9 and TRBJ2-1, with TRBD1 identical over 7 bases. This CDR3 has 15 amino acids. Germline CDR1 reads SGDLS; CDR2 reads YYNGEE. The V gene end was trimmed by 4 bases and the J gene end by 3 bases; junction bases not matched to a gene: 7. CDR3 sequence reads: CASSPPPGGYNEQFF. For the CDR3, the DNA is TGTGCCAGCAGCCCACCCCCAGGGGGCTACAATGAGCAGTTCTTC.

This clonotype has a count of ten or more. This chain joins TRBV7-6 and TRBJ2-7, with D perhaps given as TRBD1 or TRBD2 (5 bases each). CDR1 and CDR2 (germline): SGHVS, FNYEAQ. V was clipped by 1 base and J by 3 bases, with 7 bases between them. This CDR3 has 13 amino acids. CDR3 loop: CASSLGGGYEQYF. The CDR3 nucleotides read TGTGCCAGCAGCTTAGGTGGGGGCTACGAGCAGTACTTC.

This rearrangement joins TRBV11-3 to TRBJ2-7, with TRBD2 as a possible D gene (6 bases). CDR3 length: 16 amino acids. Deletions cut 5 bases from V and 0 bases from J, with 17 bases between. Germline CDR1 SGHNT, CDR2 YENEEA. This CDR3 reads CASSPYGTPSSYEQYF. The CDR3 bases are TGTGCCAGCAGCCCTTACGGGACTCCAAGCTCCTACGAGCAGTACTTC. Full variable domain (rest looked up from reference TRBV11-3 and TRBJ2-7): EAGVVQSPRYKIIEKKQPVAFWCNPISGHNTLYWYLQNLGQGPELLIRYENEEAVDDSQLPKDRFSAERLKGVDSTLKIQPAELGDSAVYLCASSPYGTPSSYEQYFGPGTRLTVT.

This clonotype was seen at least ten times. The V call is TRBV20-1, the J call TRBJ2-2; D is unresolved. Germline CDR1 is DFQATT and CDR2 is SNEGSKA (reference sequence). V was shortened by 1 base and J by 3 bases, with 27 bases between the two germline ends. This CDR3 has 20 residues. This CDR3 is CSARVYRTKQPQDYTGELFF. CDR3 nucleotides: TGCAGTGCTAGAGTGTACAGAACTAAGCAACCGCAGGATTACACCGGGGAGCTGTTTTTT.

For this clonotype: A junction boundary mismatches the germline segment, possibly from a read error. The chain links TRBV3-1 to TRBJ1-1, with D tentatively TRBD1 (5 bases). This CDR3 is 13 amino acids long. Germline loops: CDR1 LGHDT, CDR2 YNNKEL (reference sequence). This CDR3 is CASRQFLDTEAFF. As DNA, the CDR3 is TGTGCCAGCAGACAATTTTTGGACACCGAAGCTTTCTTT.

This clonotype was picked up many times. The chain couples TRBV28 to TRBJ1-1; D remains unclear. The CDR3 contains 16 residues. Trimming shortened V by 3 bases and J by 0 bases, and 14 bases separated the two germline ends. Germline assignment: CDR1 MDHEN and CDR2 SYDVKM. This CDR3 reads CASSFGPRVVNTEAFF. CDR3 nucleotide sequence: TGTGCCAGCAGTTTTGGGCCGAGGGTAGTGAACACTGAAGCTTTCTTT. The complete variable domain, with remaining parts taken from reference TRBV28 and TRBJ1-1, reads DVKVTQSSRYLVKRTGEKVFLECVQDMDHENMFWYRQDPGLGLRLIYFSYDVKMKEKGDIPEGYSVSREKKERFSLILESASTNQTSMYLCASSFGPRVVNTEAFFGQGTRLTVV.

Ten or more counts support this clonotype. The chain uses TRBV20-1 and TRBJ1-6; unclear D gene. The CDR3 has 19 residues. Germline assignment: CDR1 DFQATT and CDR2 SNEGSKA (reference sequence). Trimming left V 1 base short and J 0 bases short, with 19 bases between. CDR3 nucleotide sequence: TGCAGTGCTAGAGTGGGGAAGGGAACGGGCTACTCCTATAATTCACCCCTCCACTTT. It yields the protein CSARVGKGTGYSYNSPLHF.

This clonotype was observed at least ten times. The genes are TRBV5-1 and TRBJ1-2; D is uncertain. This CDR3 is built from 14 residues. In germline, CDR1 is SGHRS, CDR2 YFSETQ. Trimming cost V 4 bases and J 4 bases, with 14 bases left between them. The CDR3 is CASSVIPTPYGYTF. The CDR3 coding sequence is TGCGCCAGCAGCGTTATCCCTACACCCTATGGCTACACCTTC.

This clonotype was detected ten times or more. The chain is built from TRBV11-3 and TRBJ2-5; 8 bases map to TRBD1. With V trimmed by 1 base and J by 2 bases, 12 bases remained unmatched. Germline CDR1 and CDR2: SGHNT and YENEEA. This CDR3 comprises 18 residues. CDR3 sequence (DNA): TGTGCCAGCAGCTTAGTTAGGACAGGGTCGGGAATTCAAGAGACCCAGTACTTC. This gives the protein CASSLVRTGSGIQETQYF.

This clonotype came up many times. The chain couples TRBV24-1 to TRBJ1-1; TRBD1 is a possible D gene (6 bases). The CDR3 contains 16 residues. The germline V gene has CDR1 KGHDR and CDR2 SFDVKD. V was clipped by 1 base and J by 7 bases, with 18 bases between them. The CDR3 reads CATSDLRGAQVIEAFF. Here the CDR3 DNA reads TGTGCCACCAGTGATTTAAGGGGGGCTCAAGTGATTGAAGCTTTCTTT.